A selection of T cell receptor beta chains follows, all from one sample in a study of T-cell reconstitution after alpha-beta-depleted transplantation in children. TCRdb passed the PCR reads through MiXCR, listing each CDR3 protein once. The sample includes just under 350,000 distinct CDR3 sequences, 15% to 20% of them seen just once. The sequencing used PBMCs, mostly from graft donor cells, collected 360 days after TCRalphabeta/CD19-depleted stem cell transplant. All receptors come from a male patient between 2 and 10 years old who had a stem cell transplant for acute lymphoblastic leukemia, so the T cells may come from the graft donor. Each CDR3 is given with its conserved first and last residue. The D gene is left open where the match is weak. Size is stated for part of the rows, as once, few or many counts, or as a class when the clone is expanded.

>NA|NA|TRBJ2-7|TRBV7-2
CASSLAFAGAGEQYF
TGTGCCAGCAGCTTAGCGTTCGCGGGGGCGGGAGAGCAGTACTTC
>few|NA|TRBJ2-6|TRBV12-3/TRBV12-4
CASSLTATSGANVLTF
TGTGCCAGCAGCCTCACAGCCACCTCTGGGGCCAACGTCCTGACTTTC
>NA|NA|TRBJ2-2|TRBV10-3
CAISERAGNRELFF
TGTGCCATCAGTGAGAGGGCAGGGAACCGGGAGCTGTTTTTT
>NA|NA|TRBJ2-5|TRBV28
CASSDSTGTQYF
TGTGCCAGCAGTGACTCAACGGGGACCCAGTACTTC
>NA|TRBD1|TRBJ2-3|TRBV20-1
CSARARGPGTGWTDTQYF
TGCAGTGCTAGAGCTCGGGGGCCCGGGACAGGGTGGACAGATACGCAGTATTTT
>many|NA|TRBJ2-5|TRBV28
CASSLSLPGAPPPETQYF
TGTGCCAGCAGTTTATCTCTACCGGGAGCCCCCCCTCCAGAGACCCAGTACTTC
>NA|NA|TRBJ2-3|TRBV28
CASSTIAATDTQYF
TGTGCCAGCAGTACTATCGCGGCAACAGATACGCAGTATTTT
>few|TRBD2|TRBJ2-7|TRBV4-1
CASSHLAGVPYEQYF
TGCGCCAGCAGCCACTTAGCGGGAGTCCCCTACGAGCAGTACTTC
>many|NA|TRBJ1-2|TRBV9
CASSVGGSFYGYTF
TGTGCCAGCAGCGTAGGCGGCAGCTTCTATGGCTACACCTTC
>NA|NA|TRBJ2-1|TRBV20-1
CSATFRDLDDEQFF
TGCAGTGCTACCTTTCGGGACTTGGACGATGAGCAGTTCTTC
>few|NA|TRBJ2-1|TRBV20-1
CSASKGNEQFF
TGCAGTGCTAGCAAGGGGAATGAGCAGTTCTTC
>NA|TRBD1|TRBJ1-1|TRBV5-1
CASSWTGVPPEAFF
TGCGCCAGCAGCTGGACAGGGGTCCCCCCTGAAGCTTTCTTT
>few|NA|TRBJ2-1|TRBV6-2/TRBV6-3
CASSYPGYEQFF
TGTGCCAGCAGTTACCCGGGGTATGAGCAGTTCTTC
>NA|NA|TRBJ2-1|TRBV11-2
CASSLAPSDEQFF
TGTGCCAGCAGCTTAGCTCCTAGCGATGAGCAGTTCTTC
>few|NA|TRBJ2-2|TRBV27
CASSFGAITGELFF
TGTGCCAGCAGTTTCGGAGCGATCACCGGGGAGCTGTTTTTT